This TCR beta chain was sequenced during a study of T cells after yellow fever vaccination. Regarding the study as a whole: A weaker secondary response peaked on day 5, the primary on day 15.

The germline V and J ends were trimmed by 0 bases and 6 bases, with 9 bases remaining between them. Germline CDR1 and CDR2: LGHNA and YSLEER. The CDR3 is 13 residues long. 5'RACE template switching added a universal primer site and UMIs to TCR cDNA. Via MiXCR, TCRdb re-called the 5' RACE reads, giving one row per CDR3 protein. The sample includes 75,000 to 100,000 distinct CDR3 sequences, approximately 9% of them seen just once. This clonotype came up a few times. This chain links TRBV4-3 with TRBJ2-7; possible D gene TRBD1, 6 bases. The TCR was taken from a young man who received the YFV17D yellow fever vaccine. Sequenced material: CD8+ T cells not binding an NS4B(214-222) dextramer, sorted from PBMCs, taken roughly 14 days after the first yellow fever vaccination. The CDR3 is CASSQDRGREQYF. In DNA, the CDR3 is TGCGCCAGCAGCCAAGACAGGGGACGCGAGCAGTACTTC.